This T cell receptor beta chain came from a study of T cell changes during pregnancy in multiple sclerosis. Clones were read by immunoSEQ multiplex PCR, and TCRdb kept only the in-frame ones, dropping some. Of approximately 70,000 clones in the sample, 80% to 95% were seen once. V shed 3 bases, J shed 9 bases, and the junction held 11 bases outside the gene matches. The germline V gene has CDR1 MNHEY and CDR2 SMNVEV (reference sequence). The CDR3 runs to 15 residues. V is TRBV27 and J is TRBJ1-5; 7 bases fit TRBD1. This TCR was sampled from a female donor with multiple sclerosis, enrolled in a pregnancy study. The sample was peripheral blood, taken in the first trimester of pregnancy. The CDR3 nucleotides are TGTGCCAGCAGTTTGTACAGGGGAGACGCTTGGCCCCAGCATTTT. The encoded protein is CASSLYRGDAWPQHF.